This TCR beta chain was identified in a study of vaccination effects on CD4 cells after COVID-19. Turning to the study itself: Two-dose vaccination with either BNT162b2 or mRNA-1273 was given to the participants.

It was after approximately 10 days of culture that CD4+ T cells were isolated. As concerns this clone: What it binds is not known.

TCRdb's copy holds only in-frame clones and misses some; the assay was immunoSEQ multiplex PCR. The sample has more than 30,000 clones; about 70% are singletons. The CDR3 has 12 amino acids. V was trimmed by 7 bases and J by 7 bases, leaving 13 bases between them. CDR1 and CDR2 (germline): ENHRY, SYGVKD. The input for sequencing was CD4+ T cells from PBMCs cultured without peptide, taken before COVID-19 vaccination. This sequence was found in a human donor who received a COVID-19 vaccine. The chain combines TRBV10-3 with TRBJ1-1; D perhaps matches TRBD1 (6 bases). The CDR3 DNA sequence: TGTGCCATCACTATGACAGGAGGTGAAGCTTTCTTT. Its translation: CAITMTGGEAFF.